A single sample gave rise to the 2 T cell receptor beta chains below, sequenced in a study of PD-1 blockade in classical Hodgkin lymphoma. Clones were read by immunoSEQ multiplex PCR, and TCRdb kept only the in-frame ones, dropping some. The sample comprises fewer than 3,000 clones, about 54% of which are singletons, and roughly 34% rests with the top ten. Relapse after autologous stem cell transplantation occurred in every patient, and brentuximab vedotin exposure varied. The specimen comprised peripheral blood mononuclear cells (PBMCs), sampled at baseline. The receptors come from a human donor with classical Hodgkin lymphoma.

The chain carries TRBV5-1 and TRBJ1-2; possibly TRBD1 for D (5 bases). The V gene's germline CDR1 is SGHRS and CDR2 YFSETQ. V was clipped by 0 bases and J by 4 bases, with 13 bases between them. The CDR3 is 15 residues long. In DNA, the CDR3 is TGCGCCAGCAGCTTGGGACAGCAAGTCACCTATGGCTACACCTTC. Translation: CASSLGQQVTYGYTF.

The chain carries TRBV6-6 and TRBJ2-2; D is unclear. Germline CDR1 and CDR2: MNHNY and SVGAGI (reference sequence). There are 11 residues in the CDR3. The DNA of the CDR3 is TGTGTCGCTAGGAGACTGGGGGAGCTGTTTTTT. Protein: CVARRLGELFF.